Described below is a single TCR beta chain sequence and its context. Here immunoSEQ multiplex PCR was the method, and the copy in TCRdb shows in-frame clones only, minus some. This table holds about 110,000 clones, about 64% found once. V was cut by 3 bases and J by 8 bases, with 11 bases left in between. Germline CDR1 reads SNHLY; CDR2 reads FYNNEI. There are 13 residues in the CDR3. This sample is part of a study of blood T cell repertoires in COVID-19. This TCR came from a human donor with acute or convalescent COVID-19. The donor label of this sample is uncertain. Input material: peripheral blood. V usage is TRBV2 and J usage is TRBJ2-1, with no clear D. CDR3: CASSDRPTDEQFF. CDR3 nucleotide sequence: TGTGCCAGCAGTGATCGCCCTACAGATGAGCAGTTCTTC.